This entry is about one T cell receptor (beta chain). The antigen remains undetermined. These data come from a study of blood T cells in healthy people across ages. Overall study findings and caveats: A strong correlation was seen between TCR beta diversity and naive T cell percentage.

Next came a second PCR, run for roughly 6 to 11 cycles, which used a sample-barcoded 5' primer along with a J-beta primer mix. TCRdb reprocessed the 5' RACE reads via MiXCR and lists one record per CDR3 protein. Among about 1,800,000 distinct CDR3 sequences listed, roughly 30% were seen once. This clonotype was sampled from a woman aged 25 to 39 in good health. The sequenced sample consisted of blood.

The DNA of the CDR3 is TGCAGTGCTGGACTAGCGGAGTACGAGCAGTACTTC. It yields the protein CSAGLAEYEQYF. The chain uses TRBV20-1 and TRBJ2-4; 10 nucleotides match TRBD2. TRBJ2-7 matches the DNA end more closely, so the J call is doubtful. Germline assignment: CDR1 DFQATT and CDR2 SNEGSKA (reference sequence). The CDR3 has 12 amino acids.